This TCR beta chain appears in the sequencing data of a study (dated by TCRdb to about 2015). At the level of the whole study: The study tested whether tumor-infiltrating Tregs in breast cancer are recruited from blood Tregs or converted in situ from other CD4+ T cell subsets. What the study reported, not specific to this receptor: Tumor memory CD4+ T cell TCR gene usage clustered with blood and lymph node memory CD4+ cells and lymph node naive CD4+ cells. The TCR alpha and beta sequences of tumor-infiltrating Tregs showed the greatest overlap with tumor naive CD4+ T cells, followed by blood naive CD4+ T cells. Validation in the larger cohort was restricted to a single TCR beta V-J rearrangement rather than whole repertoires.

This clonotype was seen repeatedly, ten times or more. Its recognized antigen is unknown. Nothing much larger sits one base from this clone, and base qualities are not available. Unmatched junction bases come to 4, with V trimmed by 7 bases and J by 1 base. According to the germline V gene (reference sequence), CDR1 reads DFQATT and CDR2 reads SNEGSKA. The CDR3 goes from the cysteine to the phenylalanine over 12 residues. Left in the record is the CDR3 DNA by itself, 36 bases read in frame from the first base. To purify naive CD4+ T cells, the Miltenyi Naive CD4+ T Cell Isolation kit was used, and CD25 microbeads served to deplete Tregs. Tregs, naive and memory CD4+ T cells from tumor, blood and ipsilateral draining lymph nodes of about five breast cancer patients underwent full-length TCR alpha and beta sequencing. Ficoll density gradient centrifugation was used to isolate mononuclear cells from either lymph nodes or roughly 50 ml of peripheral blood. FACS confirmed that the sorted cell populations were more than 90% pure.

Full-length TCR variable regions were amplified by 5' RACE PCR with constant-region reverse primers, followed by semi-nested PCR with Nested Universal Primer A. Using the ReliaPrep RNA Cell Miniprep System, total RNA was extracted, and the SMARTer RACE 5'/3' Kit was then used to reverse transcribe the RNA into 5'RACE-ready cDNA. Multiplex adaptors were used to barcode the full-length TCR alpha and beta libraries, which were then sequenced on an Illumina MiSeq. As for the original processing: For each of nine subset-tissue groups, sequencing data from the five patients were pooled, and the groups were compared by unsupervised clustering of TCR gene usage. Repertoire similarity was calculated with the Morisita-Horn index, weighting shared sequences by their contribution to each repertoire. Using fastp at Q25 and MiXCR, TCRdb reprocessed the public reads and kept productive beta chains. Each entry is one CDR3 protein sequence, shown with its most common DNA and genes. V and J calls and clone size were set by TCRdb, not the authors. This sample has about 54,000 distinct CDR3 sequences in its table, and roughly a sixth of those were observed once. In total, the top ten clones hold approximately 2.5% of the sample.

The sequenced material came from naive CD4+ T cells sorted from blood. What the cell subset or site label conveys for this sample: naive CD4+ T cells, CD4+CD45RA+CD25-. This chain is built from TRBV20-1 and TRBJ2-7; 7 middle bases align to TRBD1. The source is a female donor with breast cancer. The DNA is TGCAGTGGTACGGGACAGTCCTACGAGCAGTACTTC. This translates into CSGTGQSYEQYF.